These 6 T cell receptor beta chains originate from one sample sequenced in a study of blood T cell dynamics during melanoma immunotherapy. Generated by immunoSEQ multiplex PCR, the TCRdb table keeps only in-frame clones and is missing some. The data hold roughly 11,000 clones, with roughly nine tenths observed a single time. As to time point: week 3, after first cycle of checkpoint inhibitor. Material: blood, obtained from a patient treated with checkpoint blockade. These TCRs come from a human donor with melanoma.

In nucleotides, the CDR3 is TGTGCCAGCGGATCCTCTAATAACTATGGCTACACCTTC. Its translation is CASGSSNNYGYTF. This sequence joins TRBV7-9 and TRBJ1-2; D call uncertain. The CDR3 is made up of 13 amino acids. V lost 8 bases and J 1 base, leaving 11 bases between the germline ends. CDR1 and CDR2 (germline): SEHNR, FQNEAQ (reference sequence).

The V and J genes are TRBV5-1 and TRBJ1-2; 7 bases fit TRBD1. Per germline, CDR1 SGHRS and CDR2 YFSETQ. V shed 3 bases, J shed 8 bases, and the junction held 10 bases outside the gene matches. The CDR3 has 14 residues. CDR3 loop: CASSSSRQGGGYTF. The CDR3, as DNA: TGCGCCAGCAGCTCCTCCCGACAGGGTGGGGGCTACACCTTC.

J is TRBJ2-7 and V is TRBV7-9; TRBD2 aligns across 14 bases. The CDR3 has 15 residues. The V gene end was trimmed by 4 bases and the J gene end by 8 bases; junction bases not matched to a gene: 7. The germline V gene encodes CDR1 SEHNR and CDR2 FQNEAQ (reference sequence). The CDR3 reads CASSYPGLAGAQQYF. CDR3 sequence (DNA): TGTGCCAGCAGCTACCCGGGACTAGCGGGAGCCCAGCAGTACTTC.

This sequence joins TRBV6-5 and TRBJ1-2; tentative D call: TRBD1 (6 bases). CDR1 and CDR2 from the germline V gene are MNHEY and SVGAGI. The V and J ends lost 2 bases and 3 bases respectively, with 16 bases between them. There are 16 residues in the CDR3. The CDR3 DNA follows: TGTGCCAGCAGTTACGCAGGCGGGGGGGCCTACTATGGCTACACCTTC. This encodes CASSYAGGGAYYGYTF.

CDR3 DNA: TGCGCCAGCAGCCCCCCGACGATAGAGACCCAGTACTTC. It codes for CASSPPTIETQYF. This chain joins TRBV5-1 and TRBJ2-5; D not certain. In germline, CDR1 is SGHRS, CDR2 YFSETQ. Trimming removed 4 bases from V and 4 bases from J, with 11 bases in between. This CDR3 is built from 13 residues.

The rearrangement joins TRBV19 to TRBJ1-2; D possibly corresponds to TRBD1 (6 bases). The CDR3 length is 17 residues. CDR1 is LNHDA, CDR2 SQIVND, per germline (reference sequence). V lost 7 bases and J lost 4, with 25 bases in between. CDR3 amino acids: CASTAQARGGRGYGYTF. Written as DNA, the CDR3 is TGTGCCAGTACCGCTCAGGCCCGTGGGGGGCGCGGCTATGGCTACACCTTC.